This is a list of T cell receptor beta chains from one sample in a study of response to subunit inactivated influenza vaccine. TCRdb used MiXCR to reprocess the RT-PCR reads, holding one entry per CDR3 protein. The data contain around 160,000 distinct CDR3 sequences, roughly 10% of them singletons. The sample was non-naive T cells sorted from PBMCs, taken 45 days after vaccination. The receptor source for this set is a middle-aged man who received an inactivated influenza vaccine. Both conserved end residues are part of each CDR3. A D gene is named only where the DNA matches it firmly.

length	D	V	J	CDR3
15	TRBD1	TRBV4-2	TRBJ1-2	CASSLSIGTETSEDF
16	TRBD2	TRBV10-3	TRBJ2-7	CAISATSGGPMDEQYF
14	.	TRBV12-3/TRBV12-4	TRBJ1-6	CASSPPGRNSPLHF
12	.	TRBV7-2	TRBJ2-3	CASSSLVDTQYF
14	.	TRBV12-3/TRBV12-4	TRBJ2-4	CASSLSVPGAVQYF
15	.	TRBV7-9	TRBJ2-2	CASSSRDTVTGELFF
17	.	TRBV28	TRBJ2-1	CASSLQLGRSSYNEQFF
19	TRBD2	TRBV7-9	TRBJ2-5	CASRSTSGRASMYQETQYF
15	TRBD2	TRBV2	TRBJ2-1	CASSESSGGYNEQFF
13	.	TRBV5-5	TRBJ2-1	CASSLQTVNEQFF
12	.	TRBV29-1	TRBJ1-2	CSVGVWADGYTF
16	.	TRBV28	TRBJ1-6	CASSLEGASPYSPLHF
15	.	TRBV3-1	TRBJ2-2	CASSQELRATGELFF
10	.	TRBV6-2/TRBV6-3	TRBJ2-7	CASDVNEQYF
16	TRBD2	TRBV27	TRBJ2-1	CASSLGSSGRYNEQFF
16	.	TRBV9	TRBJ2-3	CASSVLQGVGTDTQYF
15	.	TRBV20-1	TRBJ1-1	CSARVTGFMNTEAFF
16	.	TRBV7-9	TRBJ1-2	CASSFVGTGSLVSPFF